This TCR beta chain originates from a study of T cells in Graves' hyperthyroidism and ophthalmopathy. Thyroid ultrasound and orbital computed tomography, with clinical symptoms and serum thyroxine and TRAb, informed diagnoses. Authors of the study amplified TCR beta CDR3 regions from RNA transcripts. The HTBI primer set served for first-round RT-PCR of the TCR CDR3. Using its own MiXCR run on the multiplex PCR reads, TCRdb lists one record per CDR3 protein. This table has approximately 330,000 distinct CDR3 sequences, 18% appearing once. This clonotype was seen at least ten times. Germline-derived CDR1 and CDR2 are KGHSH and LQKENI. The CDR3 spans 18 residues. Trimming cost V 1 base and J 0 bases; bases outside gene matches: 6.

Sequencing was performed on blood. The sequence was collected from a woman aged 50 to 65 with Graves' hyperthyroidism. The chain uses TRBV18 and TRBJ2-1, with 10 bases lining up with TRBD2. The CDR3 sequence: CASSPQGSSGSSYNEQFF. CDR3 bases: TGTGCCAGCTCACCACAGGGGTCTAGCGGGAGCTCCTACAATGAGCAGTTCTTC. Using reference TRBV18 and TRBJ2-1 for the parts outside the CDR3, the full variable domain is NAGVMQNPRHLVRRRGQEARLRCSPMKGHSHVYWYRQLPEEGLKFMVYLQKENIIDESGMPKERFSAEFPKEGPSILRIQQVVRGDSAAYFCASSPQGSSGSSYNEQFFGPGTRLTVL.